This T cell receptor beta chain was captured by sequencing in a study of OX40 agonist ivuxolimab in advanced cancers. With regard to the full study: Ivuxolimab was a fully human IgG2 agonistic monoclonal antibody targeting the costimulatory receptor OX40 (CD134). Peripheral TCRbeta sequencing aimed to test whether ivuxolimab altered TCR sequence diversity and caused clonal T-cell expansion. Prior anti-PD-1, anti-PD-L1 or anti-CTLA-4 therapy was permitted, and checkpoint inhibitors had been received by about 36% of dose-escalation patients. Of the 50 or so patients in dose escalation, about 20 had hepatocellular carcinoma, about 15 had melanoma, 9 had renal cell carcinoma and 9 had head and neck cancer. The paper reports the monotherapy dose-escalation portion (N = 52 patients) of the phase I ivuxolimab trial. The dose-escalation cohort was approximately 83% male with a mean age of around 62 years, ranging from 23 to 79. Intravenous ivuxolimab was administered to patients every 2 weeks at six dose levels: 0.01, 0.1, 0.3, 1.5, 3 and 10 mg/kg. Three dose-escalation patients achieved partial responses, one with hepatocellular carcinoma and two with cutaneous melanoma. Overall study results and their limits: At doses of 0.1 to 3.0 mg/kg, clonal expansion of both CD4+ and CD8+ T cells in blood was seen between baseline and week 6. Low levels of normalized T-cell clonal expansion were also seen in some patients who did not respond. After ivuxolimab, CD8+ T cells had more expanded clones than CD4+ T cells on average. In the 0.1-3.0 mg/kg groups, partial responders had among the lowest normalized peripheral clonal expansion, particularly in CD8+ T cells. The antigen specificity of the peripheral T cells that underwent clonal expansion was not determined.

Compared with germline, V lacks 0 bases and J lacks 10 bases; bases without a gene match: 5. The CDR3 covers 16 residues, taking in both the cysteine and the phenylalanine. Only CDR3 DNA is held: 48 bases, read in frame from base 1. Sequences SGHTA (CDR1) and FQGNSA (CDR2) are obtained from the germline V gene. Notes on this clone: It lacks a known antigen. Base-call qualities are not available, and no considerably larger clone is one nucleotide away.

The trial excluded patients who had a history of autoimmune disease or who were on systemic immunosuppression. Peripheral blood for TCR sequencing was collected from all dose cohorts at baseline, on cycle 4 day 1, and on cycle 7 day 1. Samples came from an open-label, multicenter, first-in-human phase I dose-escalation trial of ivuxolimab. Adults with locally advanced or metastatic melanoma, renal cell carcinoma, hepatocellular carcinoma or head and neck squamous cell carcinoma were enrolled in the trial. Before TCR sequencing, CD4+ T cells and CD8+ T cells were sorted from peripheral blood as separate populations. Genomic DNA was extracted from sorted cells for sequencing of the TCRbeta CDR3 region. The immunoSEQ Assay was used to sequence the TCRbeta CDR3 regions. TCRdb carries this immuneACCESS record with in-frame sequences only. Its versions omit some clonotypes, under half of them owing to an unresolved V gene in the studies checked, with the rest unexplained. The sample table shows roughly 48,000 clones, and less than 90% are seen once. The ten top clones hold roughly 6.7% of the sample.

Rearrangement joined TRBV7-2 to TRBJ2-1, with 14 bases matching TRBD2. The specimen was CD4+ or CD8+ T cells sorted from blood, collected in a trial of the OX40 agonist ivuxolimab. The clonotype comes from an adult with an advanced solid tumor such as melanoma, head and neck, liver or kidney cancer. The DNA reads TGTGCCAGCAGCTTAGCGACTAGCGGGGGGGCCTTGGAGCAGTTCTTC. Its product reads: CASSLATSGGALEQFF. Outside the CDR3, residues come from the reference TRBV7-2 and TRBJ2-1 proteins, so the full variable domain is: GAGVSQSPSNKVTEKGKDVELRCDPISGHTALYWYRQSLGQGLEFLIYFQGNSAPDKSGLPSDRFSAERTGGSVSTLTIQRTQQEDSAVYLCASSLATSGGALEQFFGPGTRLTVL.